This T cell receptor (beta chain) originates from a study of blood T cell repertoires in COVID-19. Study in general: The study drew acute and convalescent COVID-19 samples from the United States, Italy and Spain.

In the original workflow: It was from reference gene primer amplification that nucleated cell counts were estimated. The data were produced by immunoSEQ multiplex PCR, yet TCRdb's version contains in-frame clones alone and is incomplete. V and J calls and clone size come straight from that table; D and trimming were deduced from the DNA. Of roughly 250,000 clones listed, about 88% are singletons. With 0 bases clipped from V and 3 bases from J, the junction kept 4 bases outside the gene matches. CDR3 length: 15 residues. Germline CDR1 is SGHDN and CDR2 is FVKESK. This chain uses TRBV14 with TRBJ2-7; 8 bases fit TRBD2. This TCR came from a woman aged 40 to 49 who had recovered from COVID-19. Sequencing input: peripheral blood. CDR3 DNA: TGTGCCAGCAGCCAAGAGCCCGGGAGGGTCTACGAGCAGTACTTC. Protein: CASSQEPGRVYEQYF.